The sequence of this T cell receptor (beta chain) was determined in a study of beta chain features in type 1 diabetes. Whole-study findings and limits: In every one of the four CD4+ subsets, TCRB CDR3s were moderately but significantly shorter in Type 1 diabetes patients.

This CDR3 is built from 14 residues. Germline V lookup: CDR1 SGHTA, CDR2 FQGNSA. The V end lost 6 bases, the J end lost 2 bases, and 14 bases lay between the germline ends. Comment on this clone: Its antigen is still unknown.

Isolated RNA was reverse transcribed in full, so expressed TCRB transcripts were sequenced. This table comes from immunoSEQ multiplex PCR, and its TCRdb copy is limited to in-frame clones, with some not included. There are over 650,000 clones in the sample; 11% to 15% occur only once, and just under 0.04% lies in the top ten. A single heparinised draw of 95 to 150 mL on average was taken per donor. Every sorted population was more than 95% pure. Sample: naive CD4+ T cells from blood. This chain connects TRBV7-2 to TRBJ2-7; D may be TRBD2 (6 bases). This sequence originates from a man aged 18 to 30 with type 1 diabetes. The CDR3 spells CASRPEGGPYEQYF. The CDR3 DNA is TGTGCCAGCAGACCGGAGGGAGGCCCCTACGAGCAGTACTTC.